The source of this TCR beta chain is a study of T cell responses to AZD1222 COVID-19 vaccine. Study findings and constraints: The donors showed a predominance of white British ancestry and of females, with possible underestimation of clonal diversity. Vaccine-associated CD4 TCRs spanned spike, dominant at 160-218 and 743-854. Repertoires were obtained only post-peak T cell response.

Notes on this clone: Its antigen is unidentified.

Pooling was applied to second doses at about 4 or about 12 weeks. The CDR3 spans 19 residues. V lost 0 bases and J 1 base, leaving 19 bases between the germline ends. Germline V lookup: CDR1 SEHNR, CDR2 FQNEAQ (reference sequence). The protocol was immunoSEQ multiplex PCR, while the TCRdb copy is restricted to in-frame clones and leaves out a portion. The sample has fewer than 85,000 clones; 89% are singletons. The sequence was obtained from an adult who received the AZD1222 COVID-19 vaccine. This sequence joins TRBV7-9 and TRBJ2-1, with D unclear. The sample was peripheral blood, taken 28 days after the second AZD1222 dose. The CDR3 reads CASSLALGNVRLSYNEQFF. DNA of the CDR3: TGTGCCAGCAGCTTAGCGCTTGGGAATGTTCGCCTATCCTACAATGAGCAGTTCTTC.